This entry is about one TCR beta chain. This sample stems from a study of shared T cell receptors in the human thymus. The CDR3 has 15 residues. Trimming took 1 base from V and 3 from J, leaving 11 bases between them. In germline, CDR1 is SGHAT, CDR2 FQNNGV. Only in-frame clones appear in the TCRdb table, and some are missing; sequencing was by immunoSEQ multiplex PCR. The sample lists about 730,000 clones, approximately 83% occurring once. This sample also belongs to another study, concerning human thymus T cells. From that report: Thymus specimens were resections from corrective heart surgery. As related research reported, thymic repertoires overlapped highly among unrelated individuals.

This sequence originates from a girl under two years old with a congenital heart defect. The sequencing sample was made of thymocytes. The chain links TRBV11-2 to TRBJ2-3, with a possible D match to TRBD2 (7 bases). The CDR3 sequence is CASSLVRGHTDTQYF. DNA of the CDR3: TGTGCCAGCAGCTTAGTGCGGGGGCATACAGATACGCAGTATTTT.